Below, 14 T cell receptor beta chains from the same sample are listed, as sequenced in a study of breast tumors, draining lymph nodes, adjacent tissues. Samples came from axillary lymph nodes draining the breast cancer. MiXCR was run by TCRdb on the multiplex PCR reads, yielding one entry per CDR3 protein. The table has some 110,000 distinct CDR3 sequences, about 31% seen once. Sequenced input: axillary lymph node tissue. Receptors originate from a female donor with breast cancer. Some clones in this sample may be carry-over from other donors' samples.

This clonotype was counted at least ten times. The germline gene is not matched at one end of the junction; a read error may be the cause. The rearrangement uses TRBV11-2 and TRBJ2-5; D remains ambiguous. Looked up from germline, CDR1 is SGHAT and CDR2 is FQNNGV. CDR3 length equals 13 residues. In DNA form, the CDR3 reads TGTGCCAGCAGCCCGATGTACCAAGCGACCCAGTACTTC. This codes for CASSPMYQATQYF.

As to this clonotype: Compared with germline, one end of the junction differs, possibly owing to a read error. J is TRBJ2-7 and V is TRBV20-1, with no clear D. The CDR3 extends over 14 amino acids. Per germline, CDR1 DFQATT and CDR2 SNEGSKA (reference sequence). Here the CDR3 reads CSARAGQIAYEQYF. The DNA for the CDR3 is TGCAGTGCTAGAGCGGGCCAAATCGCCTACGAGCAATACTTC.

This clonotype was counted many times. The CDR3 loop is CASTVAGTDYEQYF. CDR3 nucleotides: TGTGCCAGCACCGTCGCCGGGACCGACTACGAGCAGTACTTC. V is TRBV5-6 and J is TRBJ2-7; either TRBD1 or TRBD2 may supply D (5 bases each). Germline CDR1 and CDR2: SGHDT and YYEEEE. V gave up 6 bases and J gave up 3 bases, with 16 bases separating them. CDR3 size: 14 residues. The full variable domain, in which reference TRBV5-6 and TRBJ2-7 provide the parts outside the CDR3, is DAGVTQSPTHLIKTRGQQVTLRCSPKSGHDTVSWYQQALGQGPQFIFQYYEEEERQRGNFPDRFSGHQFPNYSSELNVNALLLGDSALYLCASTVAGTDYEQYFGPGTRLTVT.

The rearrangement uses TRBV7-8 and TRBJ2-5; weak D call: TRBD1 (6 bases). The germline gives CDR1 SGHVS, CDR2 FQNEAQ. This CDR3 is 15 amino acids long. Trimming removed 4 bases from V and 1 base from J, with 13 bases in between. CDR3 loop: CASSSLGTPQETQYF. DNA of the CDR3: TGTGCCAGCAGCTCTTTAGGGACACCCCAAGAGACCCAGTACTTC. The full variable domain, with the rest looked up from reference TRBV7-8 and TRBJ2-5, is GAGVSQSPRYKVAKRGQDVALRCDPISGHVSLFWYQQALGQGPEFLTYFQNEAQLDKSGLPSDRFFAERPEGSVSTLKIQRTQQEDSAVYLCASSSLGTPQETQYFGPGTRLLVL.

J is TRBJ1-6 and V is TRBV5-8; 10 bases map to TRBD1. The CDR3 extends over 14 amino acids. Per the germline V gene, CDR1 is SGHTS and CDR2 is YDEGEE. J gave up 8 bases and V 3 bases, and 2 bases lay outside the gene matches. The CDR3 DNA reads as TGTGCCAGCAGCTCGGGACAGGGGTATTCACCCCTCCACTTT. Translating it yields CASSSGQGYSPLHF.

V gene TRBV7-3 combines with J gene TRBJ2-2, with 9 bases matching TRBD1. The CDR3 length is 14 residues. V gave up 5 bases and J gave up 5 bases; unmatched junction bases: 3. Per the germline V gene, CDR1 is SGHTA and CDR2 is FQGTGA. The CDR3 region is CASSLGQGTGELFF. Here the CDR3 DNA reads TGTGCCAGCAGCCTCGGACAGGGGACCGGGGAGCTGTTTTTT.

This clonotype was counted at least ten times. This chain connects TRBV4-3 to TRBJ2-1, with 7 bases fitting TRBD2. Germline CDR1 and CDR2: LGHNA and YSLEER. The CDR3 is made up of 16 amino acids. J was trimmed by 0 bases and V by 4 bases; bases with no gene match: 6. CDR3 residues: CASSLTGGGSYNEQFF. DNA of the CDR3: TGCGCCAGCAGCCTTACTGGCGGGGGCTCCTACAATGAGCAGTTCTTC.

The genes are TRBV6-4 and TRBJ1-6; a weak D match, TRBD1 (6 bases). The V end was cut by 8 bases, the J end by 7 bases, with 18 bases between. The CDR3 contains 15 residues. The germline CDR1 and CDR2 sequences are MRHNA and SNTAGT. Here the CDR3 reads CASGPSAGTNSPLHF. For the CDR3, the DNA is TGTGCCAGCGGTCCTTCGGCGGGGACAAATTCACCCCTCCACTTT.

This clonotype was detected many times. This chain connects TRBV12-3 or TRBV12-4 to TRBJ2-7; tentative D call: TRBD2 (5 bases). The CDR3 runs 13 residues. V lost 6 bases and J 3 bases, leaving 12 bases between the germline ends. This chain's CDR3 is CASSPGEHYEQYF. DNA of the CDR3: TGTGCCAGCAGCCCCGGGGAGCACTACGAGCAGTACTTC.

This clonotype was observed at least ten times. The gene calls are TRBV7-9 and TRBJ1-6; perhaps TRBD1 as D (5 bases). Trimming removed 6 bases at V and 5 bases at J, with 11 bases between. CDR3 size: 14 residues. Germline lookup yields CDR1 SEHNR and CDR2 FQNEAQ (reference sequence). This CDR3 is CASRTGTNNSPLHF. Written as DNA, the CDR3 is TGTGCCAGCAGAACCGGGACGAATAATTCACCCCTCCACTTT.

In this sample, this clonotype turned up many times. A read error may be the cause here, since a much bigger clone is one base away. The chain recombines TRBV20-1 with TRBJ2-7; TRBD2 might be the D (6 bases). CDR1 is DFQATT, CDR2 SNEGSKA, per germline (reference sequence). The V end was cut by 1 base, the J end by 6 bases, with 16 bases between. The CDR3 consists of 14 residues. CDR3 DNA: TGCAGTGCTAGAGTTCGTGGGGGGTCGTCCGAGCAGTACTTC. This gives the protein CSARVRGGSSEQYF.

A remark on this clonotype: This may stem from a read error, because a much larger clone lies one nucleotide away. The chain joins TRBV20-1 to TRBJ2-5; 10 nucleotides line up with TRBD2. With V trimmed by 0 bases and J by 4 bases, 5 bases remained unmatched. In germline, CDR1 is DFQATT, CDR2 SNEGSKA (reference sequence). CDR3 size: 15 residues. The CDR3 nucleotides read TGCAGTGCTAGAGACCTAGCGGGAGCCCCAGAGACCCAGTACTTC. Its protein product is CSARDLAGAPETQYF.

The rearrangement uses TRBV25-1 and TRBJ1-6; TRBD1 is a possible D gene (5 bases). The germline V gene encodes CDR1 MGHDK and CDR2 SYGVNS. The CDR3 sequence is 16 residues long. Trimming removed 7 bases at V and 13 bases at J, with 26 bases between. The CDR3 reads CASMGRGDYYNFPLHF. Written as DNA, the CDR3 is TGTGCCAGCATGGGGCGTGGGGACTACTATAATTTCCCCCTCCACTTT.

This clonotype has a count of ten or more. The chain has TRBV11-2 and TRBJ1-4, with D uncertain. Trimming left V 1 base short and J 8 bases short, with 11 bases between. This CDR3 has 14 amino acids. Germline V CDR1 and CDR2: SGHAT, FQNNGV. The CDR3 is CASSLVGFSEKLFF. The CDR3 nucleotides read TGTGCCAGCAGCTTAGTGGGATTTTCCGAAAAACTGTTTTTT.